The clone carrying this TCR beta chain was observed at least ten times. Its target is not known. This sample is drawn from a study of CD8 T cells in ankylosing spondylitis. Study results and limitations: Characteristic of ankylosing spondylitis blood, it appeared, was a TCR beta motif comprising eight highly homologous variants. Previous work reported some of these motif variants in the synovial fluid and blood of reactive arthritis. Disease-linked clones reportedly showed significant enrichment in matched ankylosing spondylitis synovial fluid.

With molecular barcodes, quantitative 5'-RACE was used to make the TCR beta libraries. TCRdb reanalysed the 5' RACE reads using MiXCR and keeps one entry per CDR3 protein. This sample carries around 490,000 distinct CDR3 sequences, 5.3% of them seen once, and the ten largest clones take under 4.5%. The germline V gene has CDR1 SGHRS and CDR2 YFSETQ. CDR3 length: 14 residues. The J segment lost 1 base and the V segment lost 5 bases, leaving 5 bases of the junction unmatched. What was sequenced was blood, either unsorted or a sorted T cell fraction (not recorded which). The chain recombines TRBV5-1 with TRBJ1-1; 7 nucleotides align to TRBD1. The TCR was taken from a male donor with ankylosing spondylitis. CDR3 sequence reads: CASSQDRPNTEAFF. The CDR3 DNA follows: TGCGCCAGCAGTCAGGACAGGCCGAACACTGAAGCTTTCTTT.